This T cell receptor (beta chain) was observed in a study of T cell changes during pregnancy in multiple sclerosis. Repertoires were generated with immunoSEQ multiplex PCR, while TCRdb's copy carries only in-frame clones and drops some. The sample lists some 38,000 clones, around 90% seen once, with 0.55% to 0.7% in the top ten. CDR1 and CDR2 (germline): MGHDK, SYGVNS. This CDR3 spans 17 amino acids. J lost 8 bases, V lost 1 base, and 11 bases had no gene match. The source is a female donor with multiple sclerosis, enrolled in a pregnancy study. V is TRBV25-1 and J is TRBJ2-3, with 11 bases matching TRBD2. The starting material was CD4+ T cells from peripheral blood mononuclear cells, obtained in the second trimester of pregnancy. The chain's CDR3 is CASSEFGLAGGIGTQYF. As DNA, the CDR3 is TGTGCCAGCAGTGAATTTGGTCTAGCGGGAGGAATAGGTACGCAGTATTTT.